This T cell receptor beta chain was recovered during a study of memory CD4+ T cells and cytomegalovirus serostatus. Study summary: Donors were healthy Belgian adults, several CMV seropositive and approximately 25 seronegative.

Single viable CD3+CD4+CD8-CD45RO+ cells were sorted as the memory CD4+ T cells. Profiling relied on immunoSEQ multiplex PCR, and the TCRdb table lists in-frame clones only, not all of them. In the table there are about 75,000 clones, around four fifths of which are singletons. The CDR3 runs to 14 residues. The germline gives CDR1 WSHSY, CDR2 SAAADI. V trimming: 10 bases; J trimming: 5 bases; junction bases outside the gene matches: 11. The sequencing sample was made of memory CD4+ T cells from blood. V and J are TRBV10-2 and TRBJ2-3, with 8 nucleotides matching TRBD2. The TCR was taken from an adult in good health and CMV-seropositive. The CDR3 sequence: CAIRGGGTLDTQYF. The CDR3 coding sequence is TGCGCCATCAGGGGCGGGGGGACTCTAGATACGCAGTATTTT.